In its sample, the clone carrying this T cell receptor beta chain was seen once. Its target is not known. The entry originates in a study of cytomegalovirus exposure and HLA in healthy donors. Study-wide findings and caveats: A further, later analysis showed that HLA-associated TCR beta chains (compared with equally common others) were more clonally expanded.

Trimming took 3 bases from V and 10 from J, leaving 18 bases between them. Germline V lookup: CDR1 MNHEY, CDR2 SVGAGI. CDR3 length: 14 amino acids. Primers included in the PCR were 60 Vbeta and 13 Jbeta primers. Clones were read by immunoSEQ multiplex PCR, and TCRdb kept only the in-frame ones, dropping some. The table has 200,000 or so clones, over 80% seen once. The genes are TRBV6-5 and TRBJ1-1; D remains ambiguous. Sequenced material: PBMCs. This TCR was sampled from a boy between 2 and 10 years old in good health and CMV-seronegative. CDR3 loop: CASSYGRPALVAFF. CDR3 DNA sequence: TGTGCCAGCAGTTATGGTCGGCCCGCCCTAGTAGCTTTCTTT.